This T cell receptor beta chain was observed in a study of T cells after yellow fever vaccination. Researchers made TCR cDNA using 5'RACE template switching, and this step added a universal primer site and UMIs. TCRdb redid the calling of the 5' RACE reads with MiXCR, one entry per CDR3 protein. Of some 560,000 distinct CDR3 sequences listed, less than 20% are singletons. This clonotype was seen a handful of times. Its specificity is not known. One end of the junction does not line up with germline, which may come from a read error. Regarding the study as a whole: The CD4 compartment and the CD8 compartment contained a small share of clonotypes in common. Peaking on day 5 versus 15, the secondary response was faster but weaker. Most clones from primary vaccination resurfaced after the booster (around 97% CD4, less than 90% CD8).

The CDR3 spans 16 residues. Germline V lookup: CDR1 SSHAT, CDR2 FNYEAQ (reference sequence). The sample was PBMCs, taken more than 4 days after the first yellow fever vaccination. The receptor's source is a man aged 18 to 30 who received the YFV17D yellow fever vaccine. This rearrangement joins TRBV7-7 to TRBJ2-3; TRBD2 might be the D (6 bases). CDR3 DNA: TGTGCTAGCAGCCGGGGCCCGGGGGTTCGCACAGATACGCAGTATTTT. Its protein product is CASSRGPGVRTDTQYF.